Listed below are T cell receptor beta chains from one sample, sequenced in a study of T cell responses to AZD1222 COVID-19 vaccine. This table comes from immunoSEQ multiplex PCR, and its TCRdb copy is limited to in-frame clones, with some not included. This sample has 150,000 to 200,000 clones, with roughly 91% found just once. Sequencing used peripheral blood, obtained 28 days after the second AZD1222 dose. Receptor source: an adult who received the AZD1222 COVID-19 vaccine. Both conserved end residues are part of each CDR3. A D gene is named only where the DNA matches it firmly.

v_call d_call cdr3_aa
TRBV6-5 . CASSLAGSKPYEQYF
TRBV5-6 TRBD1 CASTWDSLTDTQYF
TRBV16 . CASSLWGDEQFF
TRBV28 TRBD2 CASRGREGPLEQFF
TRBV7-2 . CASSLREGANVLTF
TRBV5-6 . CASILSGLYYGYTF
TRBV7-6 . CASSSSREQYF
TRBV7-2 TRBD1 CASSFEGARSPLHF
TRBV5-1 TRBD2 CASSRGGDYEQYF
TRBV4-3 TRBD2 CASSQDLAGTAWTGELFF
TRBV23-1 . CASSHLGGPGNTIYF
TRBV18 TRBD1 CASSPPGQAPGNEQFF
TRBV4-3 TRBD2 CASSPSGPTDTQYF
TRBV6-5 TRBD1 CASGNRGQTGELFF
TRBV5-8 . CASSSPRGEQYF
TRBV4-3 . CASSQDNTDYNEQFF
TRBV19 TRBD1 CASSHGRGQGMETQYF
TRBV10-3 . CAISEGNTIYF
TRBV7-6 TRBD1 CASSPGQGNTGELFF
TRBV7-3 . CASSSTPSSGANVLTF
TRBV9 . CASSVATGLVDEQYF
TRBV19 . CATGGAGNSGNTIYF
TRBV14 . CASSHLGTVGDEQFF
TRBV5-4 . CASSTGRVNTEAFF
TRBV2 . CASSDRFLGNEKLFF
TRBV19 . CASSGDGPGTEAFF
TRBV7-8 . CASSPFGELFF
TRBV6-5 . CASSPGVWTGELFF
TRBV21-1 . CASSIRTGSPLRNEQFF
TRBV19 . CASSGVLDTIYF
TRBV7-3 . CASSFDRSYNEQFF
TRBV15 TRBD1 CATSFGTGAGNTIYF
TRBV19 . CASSRTLQETQYF
TRBV7-2 TRBD1 CASSPPDRGRDVLTF
TRBV9 TRBD2 CASSVAGLMGGEREVTDTQYF
TRBV10-3 TRBD2 CAISELAGNIQYF
TRBV27 . CANTPLANEQYF
TRBV12-5 . CASGSGRGSYEQYF
TRBV2 . CASSDGGMNTEAFF
TRBV2 . CASSEIGEQPQHF
TRBV19 TRBD1 CASSSDRGPPYEQYF
TRBV19 . CASSIDPGSHQPQHF
TRBV7-2 . CASSLQGPGNQPQHF
TRBV3-1/TRBV3-2 . CASSQAIGCTDDCHQPQHF
TRBV6-4 . CASGVGGDNEQFF
TRBV30 . CAWSVGLNEKLFF
TRBV28 . CASSSPGRRGEKLFF
TRBV7-8 . CASSHLSRGPYEQYF
TRBV5-6 . CASSLGLSNQPQHF
TRBV28 . CASTSSDSYEQYF
TRBV5-4 TRBD1 CASSGDRGDGYTF